Below, 27 T cell receptor beta chains from the same sample are listed, as sequenced in a study of cytomegalovirus exposure and HLA in healthy donors. Use of 60 Vbeta and 13 Jbeta primers characterized the PCR. Repertoires were generated with immunoSEQ multiplex PCR, while TCRdb's copy carries only in-frame clones and drops some. The sample has approximately 74,000 clones; roughly 80% are singletons. The sequenced material came from PBMCs. The receptors were sampled from a woman in her twenties or thirties in good health and CMV-seronegative.

A word on this clone: The junction does not match germline at one end; this may be a read error. This sample includes further DNA sequences coding for the same CDR3. This chain links TRBV5-6 with TRBJ2-6; 7 bases map to TRBD1. Germline-derived CDR1 and CDR2 are SGHDT and YYEEEE. The CDR3 length is 16 residues. The CDR3 region has the DNA TGTGCCAGCAGCTCCGTAGGGACAGCTGGAGCCAACGTCCTGACTTTC. Translating gives CASSSVGTAGANVLTF.

The chain has TRBV30 and TRBJ1-4; TRBD1 matches 7 bases. Germline-derived CDR1 and CDR2 are GTSNPN and SVGIG (reference sequence). The V segment lost 7 bases and the J segment 6 bases; nucleotides outside the gene matches: 8. The CDR3 is made up of 13 amino acids. This chain's CDR3 is CALGGAGYEKLFF. CDR3 DNA sequence: TGTGCCTTAGGGGGCGCAGGTTATGAAAAACTGTTTTTT.

This chain connects TRBV10-3 to TRBJ1-1, with a weak D call TRBD1 (6 bases). CDR3 length equals 16 residues. Trimming left V 2 bases short and J 0 bases short, with 13 bases between. Germline V lookup: CDR1 ENHRY, CDR2 SYGVKD. The CDR3 loop is CAISEAQTGLNTEAFF. Written as DNA, the CDR3 is TGTGCCATCAGTGAGGCCCAGACAGGTTTGAACACTGAAGCTTTCTTT.

This chain connects TRBV4-3 to TRBJ2-1; 10 bases map to TRBD1. From germline, CDR1 is LGHNA and CDR2 YSLEER. This CDR3 is built from 18 residues. J was trimmed by 5 bases and V by 3 bases; bases with no gene match: 13. The CDR3 region has the DNA TGCGCCAGCAGCCACCGGGACAGGGGAATTTTCGATAACAATGAGCAGTTCTTC. Its translation: CASSHRDRGIFDNNEQFF.

CDR3 region: CASSLEFGERRFF. In DNA, the CDR3 is TGCGCCAGCAGCTTGGAATTCGGGGAACGAAGGTTTTTT. The V gene is TRBV5-1, the J gene TRBJ2-2; a possible D gene is TRBD2 (5 bases). This CDR3 spans 13 amino acids. Deletions cut 0 bases from V and 16 bases from J, with 16 bases between. Germline V gene sequence: CDR1 SGHRS, CDR2 YFSETQ.

This clone appeared a few times. This chain joins TRBV13 and TRBJ2-5, with a possible D match to TRBD2 (6 bases). The DNA end is more similar to TRBJ2-7, so the J call may be wrong. Germline CDR1 is PRHDT and CDR2 is FYEKMQ (reference sequence). The CDR3 is made up of 14 amino acids. The CDR3 region is CASSLGGEDYEQYF. CDR3 in DNA: TGTGCCAGCAGCTTAGGGGGGGAGGACTACGAGCAGTACTTC.

The chain employs TRBV14 and TRBJ2-1; TRBD1 is a possible D gene (6 bases). Trimming took off 1 base at V and 7 bases at J, with 11 bases between the two ends. This CDR3 contains 14 residues. Germline CDR1 SGHDN, CDR2 FVKESK. The CDR3 bases are TGTGCCAGCAGCCAAGGGGGGCGCGGGAATGAGCAGTTCTTC. This sequence encodes CASSQGGRGNEQFF.

The J gene is TRBJ1-4, the V gene TRBV30; the D is unclear. Germline V gene lookup returns CDR1 GTSNPN and CDR2 SVGIG (reference sequence). V gave up 3 bases and J gave up 9 bases, with 8 bases separating them. The CDR3 covers 11 residues. CDR3 DNA: TGTGCCTGGAGCATGGGCCAAAAACTGTTTTTT. It yields the protein CAWSMGQKLFF.

The J gene is TRBJ1-5, the V gene TRBV9; TRBD1 might be the D (5 bases). CDR1 is SGDLS and CDR2 is YYNGEE in the germline V gene. The CDR3 runs to 15 residues. V dropped 10 bases and J dropped 0 bases, with 17 bases sitting between them. CDR3 sequence reads: CAQQRGTYSNQPQHF. Here the CDR3 DNA reads TGTGCCCAGCAACGAGGGACTTATAGCAATCAGCCCCAGCATTTT.

This clone was counted a few times. The chain employs TRBV7-9 and TRBJ2-7; 9 nucleotides align to TRBD2. CDR1 and CDR2 (germline): SEHNR, FQNEAQ (reference sequence). V lost 6 bases, J lost 2 bases, and 8 bases stayed unmatched. This CDR3 spans 15 amino acids. In DNA form, the CDR3 reads TGTGCCAGCAGGTCAACTAGCGGGCCAGCCTACGAGCAGTACTTC. Protein: CASRSTSGPAYEQYF. Variable domain in full (rest from reference TRBV7-9 and TRBJ2-7): DTGVSQNPRHKITKRGQNVTFRCDPISEHNRLYWYRQTLGQGPEFLTYFQNEAQLEKSRLLSDRFSAERPKGSFSTLEIQRTEQGDSAMYLCASRSTSGPAYEQYFGPGTRLTVT.

The J gene is TRBJ2-3, the V gene TRBV5-1; 10 nucleotides align to TRBD1. The CDR3 extends over 16 amino acids. Germline loops: CDR1 SGHRS, CDR2 YFSETQ. Trimming took 4 bases from V and 6 from J; bases not matched to a gene: 11. CDR3 nucleotides: TGCGCCAGCAGCGTCGCCGGGACAGGGGCCGCCGATACGCAGTATTTT. It is translated as CASSVAGTGAADTQYF. The complete variable domain, with remaining parts taken from reference TRBV5-1 and TRBJ2-3, reads KAGVTQTPRYLIKTRGQQVTLSCSPISGHRSVSWYQQTPGQGLQFLFEYFSETQRNKGNFPGRFSGRQFSNSRSEMNVSTLELGDSALYLCASSVAGTGAADTQYFGPGTRLTVL.

V gene TRBV25-1 combines with J gene TRBJ1-1; maybe TRBD1 (6 bases). The length of the CDR3 is 15 residues. Trimming cost V 8 bases and J 6 bases, with 22 bases left between them. Germline CDR1 MGHDK, CDR2 SYGVNS. Here the CDR3 reads CASPVKDRSTPEAFF. The DNA for the CDR3 is TGTGCCAGCCCCGTCAAAGACAGGAGTACCCCTGAAGCTTTCTTT.

This chain links TRBV5-4 with TRBJ1-1, with no clear D. Germline V gene lookup returns CDR1 SGHNT and CDR2 YYREEE (reference sequence). Trimming removed 0 bases from V and 3 bases from J, with 12 bases in between. The CDR3 has 15 amino acids. The CDR3 nucleotides are TGTGCCAGCAGCTTGGTAGGGAGTTCGGACACTGAAGCTTTCTTT. Translating it yields CASSLVGSSDTEAFF.

The gene calls are TRBV6-1 and TRBJ1-2; 9 bases fit TRBD1. Germline trimming cut 6 bases from V and 7 bases from J; bases unmatched to any gene: 6. CDR1 and CDR2 (germline): MNHNS, SASEGT. The CDR3 totals 13 residues. This CDR3 reads CASRPQGAGGYTF. In DNA, the CDR3 is TGTGCCAGCAGGCCACAGGGGGCGGGTGGCTACACCTTC.

In its sample, this clone was seen a few times. CDR3: CAISEQGQSYEQYF. The CDR3 bases are TGTGCCATCAGTGAGCAAGGACAGTCCTACGAGCAGTACTTC. The V gene is TRBV10-3, the J gene TRBJ2-7, with D perhaps matching TRBD1 (6 bases). From germline, CDR1 is ENHRY and CDR2 SYGVKD. The V gene lost 2 bases and the J gene lost 1 base, with 9 bases spanning the gap. The CDR3 extends over 14 amino acids.

This rearrangement joins TRBV7-2 to TRBJ2-2; a weak D match, TRBD2 (5 bases). Trimming took 1 base from V and 4 from J, leaving 13 bases between them. The CDR3 runs to 16 residues. Germline CDR1 is SGHTA and CDR2 is FQGNSA. The CDR3: CASSLGMVGSTGELFF. CDR3 coding DNA: TGTGCCAGCAGCTTAGGAATGGTAGGGAGCACCGGGGAGCTGTTTTTT.

The chain carries TRBV6-5 and TRBJ2-7, with 7 bases aligning to TRBD2. Germline loops: CDR1 MNHEY, CDR2 SVGAGI. The CDR3 is made up of 15 amino acids. Unmatched junction bases numbered 2, after V lost 0 bases and J lost 0 bases. This CDR3 is CASSYSGGSSYEQYF. The DNA for the CDR3 is TGTGCCAGCAGTTACTCGGGCGGGAGCTCCTACGAGCAGTACTTC.

The V gene is TRBV27, the J gene TRBJ2-7; 7 bases line up with TRBD1. The J segment lost 2 bases and the V segment lost 6 bases, leaving 10 bases of the junction unmatched. The CDR3 is 15 residues long. Germline lookup yields CDR1 MNHEY and CDR2 SMNVEV (reference sequence). The CDR3 protein is CASSRTATGTYEQYF. The CDR3 DNA reads TGTGCCAGCAGCAGGACAGCGACAGGGACCTACGAGCAGTACTTC.

This chain connects TRBV28 to TRBJ1-2, with a possible D match to TRBD1 (6 bases). V dropped 3 bases and J dropped 5 bases, with 13 bases sitting between them. The V gene's germline CDR1 is MDHEN and CDR2 SYDVKM. The length of the CDR3 is 14 residues. This CDR3 is CASSFRTVRYGYTF. CDR3 nucleotide sequence: TGTGCCAGCAGTTTTCGGACAGTCCGATATGGCTACACCTTC.

The sample holds a few counts of this clone. V is TRBV2 and J is TRBJ2-7; 8 bases match TRBD1. With 7 bases clipped from V and 3 bases from J, the junction kept 8 bases outside the gene matches. There are 14 residues in the CDR3. Looked up from germline, CDR1 is SNHLY and CDR2 is FYNNEI. The CDR3 region has the DNA TGTGCCAGCAAACCCCGGACAGGGATCTACGAGCAGTACTTC. It encodes CASKPRTGIYEQYF. The whole variable domain, filled in from reference TRBV2 and TRBJ2-7, reads EPEVTQTPSHQVTQMGQEVILRCVPISNHLYFYWYRQILGQKVEFLVSFYNNEISEKSEIFDDQFSVERPDGSNFTLKIRSTKLEDSAMYFCASKPRTGIYEQYFGPGTRLTVT.

The CDR3 loop is CASSHLIPAAGGYNEQFF. Written as DNA, the CDR3 is TGCGCCAGCAGCCACCTGATCCCGGCAGCGGGGGGCTACAATGAGCAGTTCTTC. V gene TRBV4-1 combines with J gene TRBJ2-1; the match to TRBD2 covers 9 bases. Trimming at V came to 3 bases and at J to 3 bases, leaving 12 bases not matched to a gene. The CDR3 loop spans 18 amino acids. Germline V gene lookup returns CDR1 MGHRA and CDR2 YSYEKL.

The chain employs TRBV5-1 and TRBJ2-1, with 7 bases fitting TRBD1. CDR1 is SGHRS, CDR2 YFSETQ, per germline. The CDR3 totals 15 residues. The V gene end was trimmed by 3 bases and the J gene end by 5 bases; junction bases not matched to a gene: 8. The CDR3 coding sequence is TGCGCCAGCAGCTCGTTGAGGGGGCCGGACAATGAGCAGTTCTTC. Protein sequence: CASSSLRGPDNEQFF.

J is TRBJ2-1 and V is TRBV28; maybe TRBD2 (6 bases). The CDR3 has 17 residues. The V end lost 3 bases, the J end lost 7 bases, and 22 bases lay between the germline ends. The germline gives CDR1 MDHEN, CDR2 SYDVKM. Here the CDR3 reads CASSFQPGTSRANEQFF. CDR3 DNA sequence: TGTGCCAGCAGTTTTCAACCTGGGACTTCACGGGCGAATGAGCAGTTCTTC. Full variable domain (rest looked up from reference TRBV28 and TRBJ2-1): DVKVTQSSRYLVKRTGEKVFLECVQDMDHENMFWYRQDPGLGLRLIYFSYDVKMKEKGDIPEGYSVSREKKERFSLILESASTNQTSMYLCASSFQPGTSRANEQFFGPGTRLTVL.

The V gene is TRBV7-2, the J gene TRBJ1-6; TRBD1 is a possible D gene (6 bases). CDR1 is SGHTA, CDR2 FQGNSA, per germline. V was clipped by 1 base and J by 7 bases, with 11 bases between them. The CDR3 has 15 amino acids. CDR3 amino acids: CASSLGGQNNSPLHF. The CDR3 DNA follows: TGTGCCAGCAGCTTAGGTGGACAGAACAATTCACCCCTCCACTTT. The full variable domain, in which reference TRBV7-2 and TRBJ1-6 provide the parts outside the CDR3, is GAGVSQSPSNKVTEKGKDVELRCDPISGHTALYWYRQSLGQGLEFLIYFQGNSAPDKSGLPSDRFSAERTGGSVSTLTIQRTQQEDSAVYLCASSLGGQNNSPLHFGNGTRLTVT.

This chain joins TRBV19 and TRBJ2-3; 8 bases fit TRBD2. The J segment lost 5 bases and the V segment lost 3 bases, leaving 7 bases of the junction unmatched. The CDR3 length is 15 residues. Germline V CDR1 and CDR2: LNHDA, SQIVND (reference sequence). The CDR3 loop reads CASSIFGGAQDTQYF. As DNA, the CDR3 is TGTGCCAGTAGTATCTTCGGGGGGGCACAAGATACGCAGTATTTT.

The chain uses TRBV19 and TRBJ2-5, with 10 nucleotides matching TRBD2. The CDR3 is made up of 14 amino acids. Trimming took 5 bases from V and 2 from J; bases not matched to a gene: 2. CDR1 is LNHDA, CDR2 SQIVND, per germline (reference sequence). Written as DNA, the CDR3 is TGTGCCAGTAGTGGACTAGCGGCGCAAGAGACCCAGTACTTC. This translates into CASSGLAAQETQYF.

The chain couples TRBV13 to TRBJ2-5; the match to TRBD1 covers 7 bases. The J call may not be correct, given that the DNA end is closer to TRBJ2-7. The CDR3 is 15 residues long. Germline CDR1 reads PRHDT; CDR2 reads FYEKMQ (reference sequence). CDR3 coding DNA: TGTGCCAGCAGCACTTCGACAGGGAGCTCCTACGAGCAGTACTTC. It specifies CASSTSTGSSYEQYF.